Following are 14 T cell receptor beta chains from one sample sequenced in a study of blood T cell repertoires in COVID-19. Profiled with immunoSEQ multiplex PCR; TCRdb holds only in-frame clones, not every one. The sample has approximately 61,000 clones, approximately 84% seen once; the top ten hold around 13%. The sample taken for sequencing was peripheral blood. Receptors were obtained from a human donor in a cohort sampled during active COVID-19.

The rearrangement joins TRBV19 to TRBJ2-7, with 8 bases matching TRBD1. The J segment lost 5 bases and the V segment lost 4 bases, leaving 7 bases of the junction unmatched. Germline V gene data show CDR1 as LNHDA and CDR2 as SQIVND (reference sequence). This CDR3 region has 14 residues. The CDR3 is CASSTGRTGNEQYF. The CDR3 nucleotides are TGTGCCAGTAGTACAGGCCGGACAGGGAACGAGCAGTACTTC.

This clone has only one observation. This sequence joins TRBV5-8 and TRBJ2-7; 7 nucleotides agree with TRBD2. Germline V lookup: CDR1 SGHTS, CDR2 YDEGEE. The CDR3 loop spans 13 amino acids. The ends lost 0 bases at V and 4 bases at J; junction bases unmatched: 1. The CDR3 here is CASSLGEGYEQYF. CDR3 DNA: TGTGCCAGCAGCTTGGGGGAGGGATACGAGCAGTACTTC.

The J gene is TRBJ2-7, the V gene TRBV6-6; 7 bases align to TRBD2. J gave up 0 bases and V 3 bases, and 5 bases lay outside the gene matches. Per the germline V gene, CDR1 is MNHNY and CDR2 is SVGAGI (reference sequence). The CDR3 spans 15 residues. The CDR3 loop is CASSYGAGVSYEQYF. CDR3 in DNA: TGTGCCAGCAGTTATGGGGCGGGAGTCTCCTACGAGCAGTACTTC.

V gene TRBV7-8 combines with J gene TRBJ2-3; 13 bases map to TRBD2. Losses at the gene ends were 5 bases for V and 6 bases for J; bases not matched to a gene: 11. From germline, CDR1 is SGHVS and CDR2 FQNEAQ. The CDR3 has 17 amino acids. In nucleotides, the CDR3 is TGTGCCAGCAGCCACCCGAGGACTAGCGGGAGAGGGGATACGCAGTATTTT. Protein: CASSHPRTSGRGDTQYF.

This clone has only a few counts. The chain carries TRBV2 and TRBJ1-6; 9 nucleotides line up with TRBD1. The CDR3 covers 14 residues. J lost 5 bases, V lost 4 bases, and 0 bases had no gene match. Looked up from germline, CDR1 is SNHLY and CDR2 is FYNNEI. CDR3 sequence: CASSGDRDNSPLHF. The DNA for the CDR3 is TGTGCCAGCAGTGGGGACAGGGATAATTCACCCCTCCACTTT.

V usage is TRBV3-1 (or the pseudogene TRBV3-2) and J usage is TRBJ2-2; D might be TRBD2 (5 bases). Germline CDR1 is LGHDT and CDR2 is YNNKEL (reference sequence). This CDR3 has 15 residues. Trimming took off 6 bases at V and 6 bases at J, with 17 bases between the two ends. The CDR3 sequence is CASRRLGVGSGELFF. The CDR3 DNA reads as TGTGCCAGCAGACGGTTGGGAGTTGGTTCCGGGGAGCTGTTTTTT.

The chain has TRBV7-3 and TRBJ1-2; a possible D gene is TRBD1 (6 bases). The V end lost 3 bases, the J end lost 8 bases, and 13 bases lay between the germline ends. The CDR3 is made up of 13 amino acids. Per germline, CDR1 SGHTA and CDR2 FQGTGA. The CDR3 loop reads CASSFDRTRGYTF. CDR3 sequence (DNA): TGTGCCAGCAGCTTCGACAGGACTCGCGGCTACACCTTC. The complete variable domain, with remaining parts taken from reference TRBV7-3 and TRBJ1-2, reads GAGVSQTPSNKVTEKGKYVELRCDPISGHTALYWYRQSLGQGPEFLIYFQGTGAADDSGLPNDRFFAVRPEGSVSTLKIQRTERGDSAVYLCASSFDRTRGYTFGSGTRLTVV.

The gene calls are TRBV2 and TRBJ2-2; TRBD1 matches 9 bases. J lost 4 bases, V lost 6 bases, and 3 bases had no gene match. CDR3 length: 14 amino acids. Germline lookup yields CDR1 SNHLY and CDR2 FYNNEI. The chain's CDR3 is CASSRTGVTGELFF. The CDR3, as DNA: TGTGCCAGCAGCCGGACAGGGGTCACCGGGGAGCTGTTTTTT.

This chain connects TRBV19 to TRBJ2-7, with D perhaps TRBD2 (7 bases). The V end lost 4 bases, the J end lost 3 bases, and 13 bases lay between the germline ends. The CDR3 runs to 14 residues. Germline V gene data show CDR1 as LNHDA and CDR2 as SQIVND (reference sequence). The CDR3 DNA reads as TGTGCCAGTAGTAGGCGGGGGCAAGTCTACGAGCAGTACTTC. Translation: CASSRRGQVYEQYF.

V and J are TRBV9 and TRBJ1-4, with D hard to call. CDR3 size: 13 residues. Trimming pared 4 bases from V and 4 bases from J, leaving 8 bases between. CDR1 SGDLS and CDR2 YYNGEE come from the germline V gene. The CDR3 is CASSQQLNEKLFF. CDR3 in DNA: TGTGCCAGCAGCCAACAGCTTAATGAAAAACTGTTTTTT.

The chain employs TRBV7-3 and TRBJ2-1; TRBD2 matches 16 bases. V lost 0 bases and J lost 9; bases outside the gene matches: 11. Germline V gene lookup returns CDR1 SGHTA and CDR2 FQGTGA. The CDR3 totals 19 residues. This CDR3 reads CASSLTRWVGTSGRGEQFF. The DNA of the CDR3 is TGTGCCAGCAGCTTAACGCGGTGGGTAGGGACTAGCGGGAGGGGTGAGCAGTTCTTC.

This CDR3 reads CASSLRGSNYGYTF. As DNA, the CDR3 is TGTGCCAGCAGCTTAAGGGGTTCTAACTATGGCTACACCTTC. The chain uses TRBV7-9 and TRBJ1-2; D possibly corresponds to TRBD1 (5 bases). There are 14 residues in the CDR3. V was cut by 2 bases and J by 0 bases, with 7 bases left in between. The V gene's germline CDR1 is SEHNR and CDR2 FQNEAQ (reference sequence).

This rearrangement joins TRBV20-1 to TRBJ2-7; 8 nucleotides line up with TRBD2. CDR3 length equals 14 residues. V lost 3 bases, J lost 7 bases, and 11 bases stayed unmatched. Germline V gene lookup returns CDR1 DFQATT and CDR2 SNEGSKA (reference sequence). The CDR3 region is CSASSGTSTMEQYF. The CDR3 bases are TGCAGTGCTAGTAGCGGGACCTCTACGATGGAGCAGTACTTC.

This clone has just one count. The rearrangement uses TRBV18 and TRBJ2-5, with TRBD2 matching 7 bases. V dropped 2 bases and J dropped 1; count of bases not matched to a gene: 4. This CDR3 has 15 residues. CDR1 and CDR2 (germline): KGHSH, LQKENI. The CDR3 reads CASSPRAGPQETQYF. In DNA, the CDR3 is TGTGCCAGCTCACCAAGAGCGGGGCCCCAAGAGACCCAGTACTTC.